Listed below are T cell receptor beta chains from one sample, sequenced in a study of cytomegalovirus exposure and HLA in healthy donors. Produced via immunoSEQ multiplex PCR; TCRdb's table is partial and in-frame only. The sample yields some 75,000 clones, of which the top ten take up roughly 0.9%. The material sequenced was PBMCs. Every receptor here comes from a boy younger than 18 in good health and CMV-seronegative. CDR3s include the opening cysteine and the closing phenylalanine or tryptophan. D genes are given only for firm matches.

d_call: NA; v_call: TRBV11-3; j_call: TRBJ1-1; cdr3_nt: TGTGCCAGCAGCTTATCTAGCAGCAACACTGAAGCTTTCTTT; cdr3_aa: CASSLSSSNTEAFF
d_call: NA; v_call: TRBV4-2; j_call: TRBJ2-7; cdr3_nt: TGTGCCAGCAGCCAAGAATATAAAAACTTCTCCTACGAGCAGTACTTC; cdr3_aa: CASSQEYKNFSYEQYF
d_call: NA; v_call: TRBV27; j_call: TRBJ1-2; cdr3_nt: TGTGCCAGCAGTTTCCGGGCTAACTATGGCTACACCTTC; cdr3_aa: CASSFRANYGYTF
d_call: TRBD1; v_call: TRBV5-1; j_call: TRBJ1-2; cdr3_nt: TGCGCCAGCAGCTTGGGGACAGGCAACTATGGCTACACCTTC; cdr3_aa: CASSLGTGNYGYTF
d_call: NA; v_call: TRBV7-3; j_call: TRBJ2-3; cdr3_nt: TGTGCCAGCAGTCAAACCGGACTTAGCACAGATACGCAGTATTTT; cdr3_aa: CASSQTGLSTDTQYF
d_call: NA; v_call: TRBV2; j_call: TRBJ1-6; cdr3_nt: TGTGCCAGCAGTGTCTTACAGACTAATTCACCCCTCCACTTT; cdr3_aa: CASSVLQTNSPLHF
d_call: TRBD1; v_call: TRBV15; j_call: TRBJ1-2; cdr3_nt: TGTGCCACCAGCAGGGATACAGGGGGCAAACGGTATGGCTACACCTTC; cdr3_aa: CATSRDTGGKRYGYTF
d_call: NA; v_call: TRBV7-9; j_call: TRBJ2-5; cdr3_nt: TGTGCCAGCAGCCCAAGGACGACAGGCCTCCAAGAGACCCAGTACTTC; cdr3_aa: CASSPRTTGLQETQYF
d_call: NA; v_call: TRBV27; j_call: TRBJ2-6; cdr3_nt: TGTGCCAGCAGTCCCTACCTCTCTGGGGCCAACGTCCTGACTTTC; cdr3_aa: CASSPYLSGANVLTF
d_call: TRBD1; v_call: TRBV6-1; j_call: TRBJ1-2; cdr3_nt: TGTGCCAGCAGTGCTCGGGACAGGGATGGCTACACCTTC; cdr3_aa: CASSARDRDGYTF
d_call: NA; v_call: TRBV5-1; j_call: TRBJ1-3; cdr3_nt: TGCGCCAGCAGCTTTTTACCGCAGGGCGAAGCCGGAAACACCATATATTTT; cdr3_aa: CASSFLPQGEAGNTIYF
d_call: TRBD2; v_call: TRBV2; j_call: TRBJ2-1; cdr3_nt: TGTGCCAGCAGTGGTTTAGCGGGAGGGCCTGGTGAGCAGTTCTTC; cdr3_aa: CASSGLAGGPGEQFF
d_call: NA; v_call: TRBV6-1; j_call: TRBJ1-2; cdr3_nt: TGTGCCAGCAGTGAACAGGGTCCCTATGGCTACACCTTC; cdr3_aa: CASSEQGPYGYTF
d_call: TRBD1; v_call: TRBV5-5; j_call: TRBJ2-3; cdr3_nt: TGTGCCAGCAGCTTGGTCAGGGGGCTAGCAGATACGCAGTATTTT; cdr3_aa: CASSLVRGLADTQYF
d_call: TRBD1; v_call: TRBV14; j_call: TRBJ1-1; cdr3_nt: TGTGCCAGCAGCCAAAGAAATACAGGGGGCGAGGGGACTGAAGCTTTCTTT; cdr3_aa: CASSQRNTGGEGTEAFF
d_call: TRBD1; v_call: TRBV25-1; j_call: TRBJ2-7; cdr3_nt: TGTGCCAGCAGTGCCAACCGGGACAGAGAGGAGCAGTACTTC; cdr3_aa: CASSANRDREEQYF
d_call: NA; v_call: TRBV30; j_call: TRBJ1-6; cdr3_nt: TGTGCCTGGAGTGTCGGGGTTCGAGGGTATAATTCACCCCTCCACTTT; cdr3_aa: CAWSVGVRGYNSPLHF
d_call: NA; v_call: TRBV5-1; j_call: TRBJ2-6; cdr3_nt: TGCGCCAGCAGCTTGGCAAGTGGAGGGGCCAGCTCTGGGGCCAACGTCCTGACTTTC; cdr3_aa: CASSLASGGASSGANVLTF
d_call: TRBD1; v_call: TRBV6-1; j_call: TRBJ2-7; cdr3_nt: TGTGCCAGCAGTGAAGCTGGGACAGCTTCCTACGAGCAGTACTTC; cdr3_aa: CASSEAGTASYEQYF
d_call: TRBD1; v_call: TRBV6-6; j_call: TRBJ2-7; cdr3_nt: TGTGCCAGCAGGATGACAGGGGAATCCTACGAGCAGTACTTC; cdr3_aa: CASRMTGESYEQYF
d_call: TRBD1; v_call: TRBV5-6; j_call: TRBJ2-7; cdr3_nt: TGTGCCAGCAGCTTTACCGGGACAGGGGGCGAGCAGTACTTC; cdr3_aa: CASSFTGTGGEQYF
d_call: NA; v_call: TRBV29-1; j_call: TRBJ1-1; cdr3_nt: TGCAGCGTACCTCGGGGGAGTACTGAAGCTTTCTTT; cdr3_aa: CSVPRGSTEAFF